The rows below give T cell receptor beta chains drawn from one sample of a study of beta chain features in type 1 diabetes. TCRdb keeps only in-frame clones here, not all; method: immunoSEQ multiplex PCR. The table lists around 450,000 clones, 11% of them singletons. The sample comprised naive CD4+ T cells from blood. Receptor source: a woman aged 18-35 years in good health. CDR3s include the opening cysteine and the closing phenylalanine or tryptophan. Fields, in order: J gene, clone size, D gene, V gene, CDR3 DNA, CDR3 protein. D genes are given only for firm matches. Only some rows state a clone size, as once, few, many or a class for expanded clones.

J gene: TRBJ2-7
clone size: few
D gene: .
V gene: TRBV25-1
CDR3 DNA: TGTGCCAGCAGTGATCCGGGCAAGGGGAAGCACGAGCAGTACTTC
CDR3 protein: CASSDPGKGKHEQYF

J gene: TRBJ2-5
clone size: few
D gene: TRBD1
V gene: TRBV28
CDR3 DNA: TGTGCCAGCAGTTTATACGACAGGGCGACCCAGTACTTC
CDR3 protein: CASSLYDRATQYF

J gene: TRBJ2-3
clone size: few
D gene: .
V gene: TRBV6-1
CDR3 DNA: TGTGCCAGCACCAATGAGCTAAATACGCAGTATTTT
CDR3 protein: CASTNELNTQYF

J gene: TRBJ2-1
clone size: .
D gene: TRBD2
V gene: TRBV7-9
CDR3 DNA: TGTGCCAGCAGCTTATCTGAACTAGCGGGAGTGATCCACAATGAGCAGTTCTTC
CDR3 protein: CASSLSELAGVIHNEQFF

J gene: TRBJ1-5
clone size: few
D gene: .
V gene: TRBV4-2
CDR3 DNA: TGTGCCAGCAGCCAAGATCGGTGGGAGGGGAGCAATCAGCCCCAGCATTTT
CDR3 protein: CASSQDRWEGSNQPQHF

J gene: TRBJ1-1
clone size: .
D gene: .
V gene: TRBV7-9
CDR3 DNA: TGTGCCAGCAGTCCCCTACAGGGCCGAGGAACTGAAGCTTTCTTT
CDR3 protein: CASSPLQGRGTEAFF

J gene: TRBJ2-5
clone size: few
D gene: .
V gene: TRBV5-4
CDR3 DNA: TGTGCCAGCAGCATTAGAGGGGCGGGGGAGACCCAGTACTTC
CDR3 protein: CASSIRGAGETQYF

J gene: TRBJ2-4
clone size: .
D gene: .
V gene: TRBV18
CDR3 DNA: TGTGCCAGCTCCCCAATGGGGGTCAAAAACATTCAGTACTTC
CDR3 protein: CASSPMGVKNIQYF

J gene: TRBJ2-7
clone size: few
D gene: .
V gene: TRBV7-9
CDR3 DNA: TGTGCCAGCAGCTTAGCGGTCTCCTACGAGCAGTACTTC
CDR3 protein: CASSLAVSYEQYF

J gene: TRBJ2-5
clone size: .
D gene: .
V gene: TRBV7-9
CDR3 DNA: TGTGCCAGCAGCTCTCAAGACAGTCAAGAGACCCAGTACTTC
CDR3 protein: CASSSQDSQETQYF

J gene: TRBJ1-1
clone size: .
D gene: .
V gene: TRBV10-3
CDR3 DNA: TGTGCCATCAGTGCCGGGACGGCGAACACTGAAGCTTTCTTT
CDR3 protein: CAISAGTANTEAFF

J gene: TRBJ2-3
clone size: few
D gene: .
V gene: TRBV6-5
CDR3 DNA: TGTGCCAGCAGTCCGCCGTACACAGATACGCAGTATTTT
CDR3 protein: CASSPPYTDTQYF

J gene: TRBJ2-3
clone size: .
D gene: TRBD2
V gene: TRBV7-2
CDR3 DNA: TGTGCCAGCAGCTTAGCGGGGAGACTAGCGGGCCGCACAGATACGCAGTATTTT
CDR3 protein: CASSLAGRLAGRTDTQYF

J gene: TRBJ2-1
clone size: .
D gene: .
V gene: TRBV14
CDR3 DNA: TGTGCCAGCAGCCAAATCGCGCAGGGAGTCGGGCAGTTCTTC
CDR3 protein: CASSQIAQGVGQFF

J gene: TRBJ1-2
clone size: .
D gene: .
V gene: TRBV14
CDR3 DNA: TGTGCCAGCAGCCATTTAAATAGCTATGGCTACACCTTC
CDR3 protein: CASSHLNSYGYTF

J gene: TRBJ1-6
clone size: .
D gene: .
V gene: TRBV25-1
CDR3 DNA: TGTGCCAGCAGACCCGCGGGACCGAATAATTCACCCCTCCACTTT
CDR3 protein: CASRPAGPNNSPLHF

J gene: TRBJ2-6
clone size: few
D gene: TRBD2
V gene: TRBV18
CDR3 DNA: TGTGCCAGCTCACCCCCTAGCGGGAGGGCCACTGGGGCCAACGTCCTGACTTTC
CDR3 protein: CASSPPSGRATGANVLTF

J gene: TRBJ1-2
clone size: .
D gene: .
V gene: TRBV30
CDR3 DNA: TGTGCCTGGAGTGTACAGGCCCACTATGGCTACACCTTC
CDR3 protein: CAWSVQAHYGYTF

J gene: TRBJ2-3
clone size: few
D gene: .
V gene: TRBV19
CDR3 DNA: TGTGCCTCACGAACCGGGACTACAGATACGCAGTATTTT
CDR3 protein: CASRTGTTDTQYF

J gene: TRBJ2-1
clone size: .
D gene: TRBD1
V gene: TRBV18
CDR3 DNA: TGTGCCAGCTCACCCACAGGGGTCAATGAGCAGTTCTTC
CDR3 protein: CASSPTGVNEQFF

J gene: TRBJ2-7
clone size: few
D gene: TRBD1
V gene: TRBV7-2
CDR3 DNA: TGTGCCAGCAGCTTAATGACAGGGGCCTACGAGCAGTACTTC
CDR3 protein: CASSLMTGAYEQYF

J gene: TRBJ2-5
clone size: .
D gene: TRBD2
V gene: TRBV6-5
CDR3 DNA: TGTGCCAGCACCGTAGCGGGTCAAGAGACCCAGTACTTC
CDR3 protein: CASTVAGQETQYF

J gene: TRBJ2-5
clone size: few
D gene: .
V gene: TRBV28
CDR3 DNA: TGTGCCAGCAGTCCCCCGGGCGGGTTCTTGGGGGAGACCCAGTACTTC
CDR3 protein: CASSPPGGFLGETQYF

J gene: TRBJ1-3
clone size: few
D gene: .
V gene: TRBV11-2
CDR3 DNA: TGTGCCAGCAGGACAACTCGGGACACAGCTGGAAACACCATATATTTT
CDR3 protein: CASRTTRDTAGNTIYF

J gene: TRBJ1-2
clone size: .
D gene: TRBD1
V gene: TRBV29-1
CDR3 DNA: TGCAGCGTCGCAAGACAGGGAAGGAACTATGGCTACACCTTC
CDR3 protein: CSVARQGRNYGYTF

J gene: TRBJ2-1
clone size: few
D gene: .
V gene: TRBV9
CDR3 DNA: TGTGCCAGCAGCCTAGATCCTCGGGACCCTAGGCAGTTCTTC
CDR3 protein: CASSLDPRDPRQFF

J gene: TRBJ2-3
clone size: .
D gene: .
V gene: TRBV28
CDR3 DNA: TGTGCCAGCTCGTTTTACGGCACAGATACGCAGTATTTT
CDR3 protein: CASSFYGTDTQYF

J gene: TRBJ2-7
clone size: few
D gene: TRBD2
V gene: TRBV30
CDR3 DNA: TGTGCCTGGAAGATCGCGGGAGGGGACAACGAGCAGTACTTC
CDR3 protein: CAWKIAGGDNEQYF

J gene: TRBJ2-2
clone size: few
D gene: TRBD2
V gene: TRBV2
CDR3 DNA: TGTGCCAGCAGTGGGGGACTAGCCAACACCGGGGAGCTGTTTTTT
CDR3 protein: CASSGGLANTGELFF

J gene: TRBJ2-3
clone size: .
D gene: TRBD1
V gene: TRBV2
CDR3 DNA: TGTGCCGGGGGTGGCAGGGGGCTAATTGATACGCAGTATTTT
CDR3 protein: CAGGGRGLIDTQYF

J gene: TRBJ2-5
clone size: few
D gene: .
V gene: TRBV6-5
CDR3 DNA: TGTGCCAGCAGTTACGGGCTCAGCGTGAGCCAAGAGACCCAGTACTTC
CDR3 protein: CASSYGLSVSQETQYF

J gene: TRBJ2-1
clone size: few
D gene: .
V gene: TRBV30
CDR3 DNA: TGTGCCTGGGGGCAGGCCGATGAGCAGTTCTTC
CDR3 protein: CAWGQADEQFF

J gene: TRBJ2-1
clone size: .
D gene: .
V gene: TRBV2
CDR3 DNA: TGTGCCAGCAGTGCCGGGGGCCCCTCCTACAATGAGCAGTTCTTC
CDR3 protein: CASSAGGPSYNEQFF

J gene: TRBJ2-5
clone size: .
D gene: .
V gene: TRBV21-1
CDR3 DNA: TGTGCCAGCAGCAGGGGACTACAAGAGACCCAGTACTTC
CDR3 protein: CASSRGLQETQYF

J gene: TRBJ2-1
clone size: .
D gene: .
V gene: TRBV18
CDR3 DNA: TGTGCCAGCTCACACGGTAGTAGGCAAGAGCAGTTCTTC
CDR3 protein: CASSHGSRQEQFF